This T cell receptor (beta chain) was retrieved from a study of spatial heterogeneity in lung cancer. Study as a whole: Untreated early-stage non-small cell lung cancer patients, around 72 in total, were the donors.

In the library, each TCR cDNA molecule bore its own unique molecular identifier. One entry per CDR3 protein, called by TCRdb with MiXCR from the 5' RACE reads. The sample holds 85,000 to 100,000 distinct CDR3 sequences, just under 20% seen once. This CDR3 has 14 residues. Germline V gene lookup returns CDR1 MNHEY and CDR2 SMNVEV (reference sequence). Trimming cost V 4 bases and J 4 bases; bases outside gene matches: 3. The time point was: blood at routine non-recurrence follow-up after resection. The TCR was taken from a male donor with early-stage non-small cell lung cancer. The genes are TRBV27 and TRBJ1-5; 8 bases are shared with TRBD1. Material: PBMCs, obtained at follow-up. DNA of the CDR3: TGTGCCAGCAGTTCGGACAGGGAAAATCAGCCCCAGCATTTT. The encoded protein is CASSSDRENQPQHF.